Included here is one T cell receptor beta chain sequence, with context. This specimen belongs to a study of radiotherapy plus CTLA-4 blockade in lung cancer. Sequencing was performed with immunoSEQ multiplex PCR; in TCRdb, only in-frame clones are kept and a portion is missing. The data hold 130,000 or so clones, with around 89% observed a single time. CDR1 and CDR2 from the germline V gene are SGHRS and YFSETQ. The CDR3 runs 16 residues. V lost 4 bases to trimming and J lost 5 bases; unmatched junction nucleotides: 10. The receptor was isolated from a human donor with non-small cell lung cancer that progressed on radiotherapy plus ipilimumab. The input for sequencing was peripheral blood, taken from a patient treated with radiotherapy plus ipilimumab. V and J are TRBV5-1 and TRBJ2-5; 11 bases align to TRBD2. The CDR3 sequence is CASSPQPVAGGETQYF. The DNA of the CDR3 is TGCGCCAGCAGCCCACAACCAGTAGCGGGGGGGGAGACCCAGTACTTC.